This entry lists 9 T cell receptor beta chains sequenced from one sample in a study of Tregs in tolerant kidney transplant recipients. The method was immunoSEQ multiplex PCR; TCRdb's version includes in-frame clones alone and lacks a portion of them. The table has just under 20,000 clones, around 71% seen once. Their cognate antigens are unknown. The specimen sequenced was Tregs from blood cultured with allogeneic cells. The receptors were sampled from a human donor in good health.

The chain recombines TRBV7-9 with TRBJ1-6; 10 bases fit TRBD1. J lost 9 bases, V lost 2 bases, and 7 bases had no gene match. The CDR3 has 16 amino acids. The V gene's germline CDR1 is SEHNR and CDR2 FQNEAQ (reference sequence). The CDR3 DNA follows: TGTGCCAGCAGCTTACTGGCAGGACAGGGGGTTTCACCCCTCCACTTT. The encoded protein is CASSLLAGQGVSPLHF.

This chain links TRBV11-2 with TRBJ1-1; D unclear. The CDR3 length is 11 residues. Germline loops: CDR1 SGHAT, CDR2 FQNNGV. Trimming pared 11 bases from V and 8 bases from J, leaving 15 bases between. For the CDR3, the DNA is TGTGCCGGGTCGATAGGCCAAGAAGCTTTCTTT. Its protein is CAGSIGQEAFF.

The J gene is TRBJ2-1, the V gene TRBV14; tentatively, D is TRBD1 (6 bases). The V gene lost 0 bases and the J gene lost 3 bases, with 15 bases spanning the gap. CDR3 length: 17 residues. Looked up from germline, CDR1 is SGHDN and CDR2 is FVKESK. CDR3 sequence: CASSQDLTGLGYNEQFF. DNA for the CDR3: TGTGCCAGCAGCCAAGATCTAACAGGGCTGGGCTACAATGAGCAGTTCTTC. Supplemented by reference TRBV14 and TRBJ2-1, the full variable domain reads EAGVTQFPSHSVIEKGQTVTLRCDPISGHDNLYWYRRVMGKEIKFLLHFVKESKQDESGMPNNRFLAERTGGTYSTLKVQPAELEDSGVYFCASSQDLTGLGYNEQFFGPGTRLTVL.

The gene calls are TRBV7-2 and TRBJ2-1; 11 bases map to TRBD2. This CDR3 contains 15 residues. The germline V gene encodes CDR1 SGHTA and CDR2 FQGNSA. V gave up 5 bases and J gave up 4 bases; unmatched junction bases: 4. The chain's CDR3 is CASSRTSGSYNEQFF. CDR3 nucleotides: TGTGCCAGCAGCCGCACTAGCGGGAGTTACAATGAGCAGTTCTTC.

The genes are TRBV19 and TRBJ2-1; D remains ambiguous. The CDR3 contains 15 residues. Between the trimmed V and J ends, which lost 3 bases and 0 bases, there was a span of 9 bases. Germline V gives CDR1 LNHDA, CDR2 SQIVND (reference sequence). This CDR3 reads CASSISVNSYNEQFF. In DNA form, the CDR3 reads TGTGCCAGTAGTATCTCCGTAAACTCCTACAATGAGCAGTTCTTC.

This sequence joins TRBV5-3 and TRBJ1-2; D is perhaps TRBD1 (5 bases). TRBV5-3 is flagged as an ORF with uncertain function. The V and J ends lost 8 bases and 4 bases respectively, with 15 bases between them. The CDR3 is made up of 13 amino acids. The DNA for the CDR3 is TGTGCCAGCAGCCCGGGGACGGTCTATGGCTACACCTTC. This gives the protein CASSPGTVYGYTF.

The genes are TRBV5-4 and TRBJ2-1; 9 bases fit TRBD2. Per germline, CDR1 SGHNT and CDR2 YYREEE (reference sequence). CDR3 size: 17 residues. With V trimmed by 0 bases and J by 1 base, 5 bases remained unmatched. The CDR3 sequence is CASSLAWRGGSYNEQFF. The CDR3 coding sequence is TGTGCCAGCAGCTTGGCCTGGCGGGGGGGTTCCTACAATGAGCAGTTCTTC.

The chain uses TRBV6-5 and TRBJ2-7; D gene unclear. The CDR3 runs 11 residues. Germline V gene sequence: CDR1 MNHEY, CDR2 SVGAGI. The V end was cut by 5 bases, the J end by 4 bases, with 6 bases between. CDR3 amino acids: CASSTPYEQYF. DNA of the CDR3: TGTGCCAGCAGTACCCCATACGAGCAGTACTTC.

The chain links TRBV2 to TRBJ2-7; perhaps TRBD1 as D (6 bases). The germline gives CDR1 SNHLY, CDR2 FYNNEI. There are 14 residues in the CDR3. V dropped 6 bases and J dropped 8 bases, with 20 bases sitting between them. This CDR3 reads CASSFIRTVGQQYV. The CDR3 DNA sequence: TGTGCCAGCAGCTTTATTAGGACAGTAGGCCAGCAGTACGTC.